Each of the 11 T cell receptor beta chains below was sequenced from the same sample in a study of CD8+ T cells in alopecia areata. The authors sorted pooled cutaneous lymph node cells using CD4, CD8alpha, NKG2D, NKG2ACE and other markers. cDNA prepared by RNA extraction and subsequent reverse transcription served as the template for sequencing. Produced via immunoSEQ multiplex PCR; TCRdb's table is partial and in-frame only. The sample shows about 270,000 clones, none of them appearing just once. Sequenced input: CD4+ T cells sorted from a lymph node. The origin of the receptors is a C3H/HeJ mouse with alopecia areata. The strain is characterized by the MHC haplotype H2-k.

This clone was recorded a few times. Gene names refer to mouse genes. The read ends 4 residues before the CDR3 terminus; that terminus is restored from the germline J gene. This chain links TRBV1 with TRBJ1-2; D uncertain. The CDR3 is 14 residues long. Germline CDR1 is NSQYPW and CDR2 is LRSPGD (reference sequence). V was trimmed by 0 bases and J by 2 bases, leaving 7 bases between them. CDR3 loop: CTCSADLLNSDYTF. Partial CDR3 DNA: TGCACCTGCAGTGCAGATCTTCTGAACTCC.

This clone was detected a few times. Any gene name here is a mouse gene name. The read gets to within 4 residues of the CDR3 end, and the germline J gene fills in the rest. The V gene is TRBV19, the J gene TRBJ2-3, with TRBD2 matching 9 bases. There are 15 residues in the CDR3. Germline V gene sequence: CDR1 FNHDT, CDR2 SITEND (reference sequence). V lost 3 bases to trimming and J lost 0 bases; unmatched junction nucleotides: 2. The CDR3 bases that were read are TGTGCCAGCAGTAGACTGGGGGAGAGTGCAGAA. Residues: CASSRLGESAE. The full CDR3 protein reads CASSRLGESAETLYF.

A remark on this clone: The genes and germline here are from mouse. CDR3: CASSDAPGENTLYF. CDR3 DNA, as far as it was read: TGTGCCAGCAGTGATGCACCTGGGGAAAAC. The chain is built from TRBV13-3 and TRBJ2-4; D is possibly TRBD2 (6 bases). With the read ending 4 residues before the CDR3 end, the germline J gene is used to fill in that end. The CDR3 covers 14 residues. CDR1 and CDR2 (germline): NNHDY, SYVADS.

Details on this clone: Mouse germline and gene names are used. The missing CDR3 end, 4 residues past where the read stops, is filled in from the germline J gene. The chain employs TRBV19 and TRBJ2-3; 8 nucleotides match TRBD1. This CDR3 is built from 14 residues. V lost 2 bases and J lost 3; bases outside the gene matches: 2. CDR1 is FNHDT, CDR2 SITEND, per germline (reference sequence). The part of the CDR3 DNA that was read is TGTGCCAGCAGTATGGGACAGGTGGCAGAA. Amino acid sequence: CASSMGQVAE. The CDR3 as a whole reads CASSMGQVAETLYF.

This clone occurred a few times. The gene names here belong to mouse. The CDR3: CTCSADLGWDGAETLYF. CDR3 DNA (partial): TGCACCTGCAGTGCAGATCTGGGCTGGGATGGTGCAGAA. V and J are TRBV1 and TRBJ2-3; the D gene is possibly TRBD2 (5 bases). The observed sequence ends 4 residues before the CDR3 terminus, with the missing tail filled in from the germline J gene. In germline, CDR1 is NSQYPW, CDR2 LRSPGD (reference sequence). This CDR3 has 17 residues. Trimming removed 0 bases at V and 1 base at J, with 14 bases between.

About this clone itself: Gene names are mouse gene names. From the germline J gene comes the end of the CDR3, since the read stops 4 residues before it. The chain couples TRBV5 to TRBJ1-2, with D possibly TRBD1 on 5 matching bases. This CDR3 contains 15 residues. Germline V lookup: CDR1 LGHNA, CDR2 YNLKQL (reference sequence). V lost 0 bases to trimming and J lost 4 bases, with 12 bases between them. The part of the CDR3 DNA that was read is TGTGCCAGCAGCCAAGATGCAGGGAGGGGCTCC. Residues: CASSQDAGRGS. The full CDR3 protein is CASSQDAGRGSDYTF.

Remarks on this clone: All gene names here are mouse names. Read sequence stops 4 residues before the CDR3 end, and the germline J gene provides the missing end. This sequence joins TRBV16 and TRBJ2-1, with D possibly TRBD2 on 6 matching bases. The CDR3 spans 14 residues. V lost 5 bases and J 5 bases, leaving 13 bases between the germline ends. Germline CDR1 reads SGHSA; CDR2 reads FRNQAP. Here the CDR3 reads CASSPGGGDAEQFF. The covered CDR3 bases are TGTGCAAGCAGCCCGGGGGGAGGGGATGCT.

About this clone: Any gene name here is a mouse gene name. This CDR3 reads CASSDIRGTGQLYF. The CDR3 bases that were read are TGTGCCAGCAGTGATATCAGGGGAACCGGG. The rearrangement uses TRBV13-3 and TRBJ2-2, with a possible D match to TRBD1 (6 bases). The read falls 4 residues short of the CDR3 end, and the missing part is taken from the germline J gene. The V and J ends lost 1 base and 5 bases respectively, with 9 bases between them. The CDR3 has 14 amino acids. Germline CDR1 reads NNHDY; CDR2 reads SYVADS.

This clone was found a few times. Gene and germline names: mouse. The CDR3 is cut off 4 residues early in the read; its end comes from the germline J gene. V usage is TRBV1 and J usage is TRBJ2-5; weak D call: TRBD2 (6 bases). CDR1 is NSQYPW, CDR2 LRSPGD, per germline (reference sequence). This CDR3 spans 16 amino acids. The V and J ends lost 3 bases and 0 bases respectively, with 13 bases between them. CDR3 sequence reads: CTCSAATGRNQDTQYF. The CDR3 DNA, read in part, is TGCACCTGCAGTGCGGCGACTGGTCGTAACCAAGAC.

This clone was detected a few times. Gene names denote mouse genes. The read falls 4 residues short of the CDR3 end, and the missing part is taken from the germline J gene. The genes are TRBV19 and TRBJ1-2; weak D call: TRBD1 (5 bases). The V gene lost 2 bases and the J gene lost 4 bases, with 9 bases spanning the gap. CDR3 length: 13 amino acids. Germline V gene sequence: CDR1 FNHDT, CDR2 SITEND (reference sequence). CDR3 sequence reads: CASSMGEGSDYTF. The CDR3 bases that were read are TGTGCCAGCAGTATGGGGGAGGGCTCC.

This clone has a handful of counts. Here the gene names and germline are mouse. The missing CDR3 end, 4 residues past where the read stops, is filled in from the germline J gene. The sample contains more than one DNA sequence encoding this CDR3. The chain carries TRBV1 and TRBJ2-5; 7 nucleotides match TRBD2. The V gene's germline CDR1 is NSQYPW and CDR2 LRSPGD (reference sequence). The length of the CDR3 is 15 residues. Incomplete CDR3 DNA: TGCACCTGCAGTGCAGATTCGGGGGGGAGGGAC. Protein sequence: CTCSADSGGRD. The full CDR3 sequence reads CTCSADSGGRDTQYF. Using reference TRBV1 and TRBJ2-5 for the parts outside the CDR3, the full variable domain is VTLLEQNPRWRLVPRGQAVNLRCILKNSQYPWMSWYQQDLQKQLQWLFTLRSPGDKEVKSLPGADYLATRVTDTELRLQVANMSQGRTLYCTCSADSGGRDTQYFGPGTRLLVL.